Given below is one T cell receptor beta chain in context. What it recognizes is unknown. These data are taken from a study of cytomegalovirus exposure and HLA in healthy donors. On the study more broadly: A subsequent analysis reported that the roughly 130 validation repertoires were produced on the same platform that had also been used for the roughly 700 first-cohort repertoires. Study-level results: The study recorded 164 TCR beta chains that were cytomegalovirus-associated. A later analysis found first-cohort TCR clusters tended to co-occur in the 110 or so validation repertoires.

The donors were part of the validation cohort of 120 subjects. That cohort was separate from the first cohort, which comprised 670 or so subjects. Here immunoSEQ multiplex PCR was the method, and the copy in TCRdb shows in-frame clones only, minus some. The data contain 45,000 to 65,000 clones, around 90% of them seen just once; the ten biggest clones take up around 2.8%. Sequenced sample: PBMCs. This clonotype originated in a man aged 18 to 30 in good health and CMV-seronegative.

The CDR3 sequence: CASSSRGWDRGSYEQYF. The DNA of the CDR3 is TGCGCCAGCAGCTCGCGCGGTTGGGACAGGGGCTCCTACGAGCAGTACTTC. The chain uses TRBV5-1 and TRBJ2-7, with 10 bases matching TRBD1. J was trimmed by 0 bases and V by 3 bases; bases with no gene match: 9. Per germline, CDR1 SGHRS and CDR2 YFSETQ. The CDR3 consists of 17 residues.